Sequencing of this T cell receptor beta chain was carried out in a study of cytomegalovirus exposure and HLA in healthy donors. Study details: According to later analysis, the same platform produced the 120 validation and several hundred first-cohort repertoires.

About this clone itself: Its target is unknown.

CDR3 length: 15 amino acids. Trimming took off 4 bases at V and 6 bases at J, with 15 bases between the two ends. Germline V lookup: CDR1 MNHEY, CDR2 SMNVEV (reference sequence). General observations from the study: The majority of TCR sequences were rare, yet some public TCRs appeared in many donors.

The protocol was immunoSEQ multiplex PCR, while the TCRdb copy is restricted to in-frame clones and leaves out a portion. The table has more than 20,000 clones, 95% to 97% seen once. Specimen: PBMCs. The chain joins TRBV27 to TRBJ2-2; D possibly corresponds to TRBD1 (5 bases). This receptor was identified in a young man in good health and CMV-seropositive. The CDR3 DNA is TGTGCCAGCAGTTGGGCAGGGAATACCCCCGGGGAGCTGTTTTTT. This sequence encodes CASSWAGNTPGELFF.